The 8 T cell receptor beta chains in this list originate from one sample, sequenced in a study of cytomegalovirus exposure and HLA in healthy donors. Researchers ran the PCR with 60 Vbeta and 13 Jbeta primers. The protocol was immunoSEQ multiplex PCR, while the TCRdb copy is restricted to in-frame clones and leaves out a portion. The sample lists under 300,000 clones; around 66% were seen once. Sequenced material: PBMCs. The receptors were gathered from a female donor in good health and CMV-seronegative.

This chain connects TRBV5-6 to TRBJ2-5, with D perhaps matching TRBD1 (6 bases). Trimming took off 2 bases at V and 5 bases at J, with 10 bases between the two ends. This CDR3 spans 13 amino acids. Germline V lookup: CDR1 SGHDT, CDR2 YYEEEE. The CDR3 is CASSFTGIETQYF. In DNA, the CDR3 is TGTGCCAGCAGCTTTACAGGGATCGAGACCCAGTACTTC.

V gene TRBV6-1 combines with J gene TRBJ1-2, with D possibly being TRBD1 (5 bases). There are 15 residues in the CDR3. Trimming took 6 bases from V and 1 from J, leaving 15 bases between them. From germline, CDR1 is MNHNS and CDR2 SASEGT. The CDR3 protein is CASRGRGRGNYGYTF. The CDR3 nucleotides read TGTGCCAGCAGGGGGAGGGGTAGGGGTAACTATGGCTACACCTTC.

The rearrangement links TRBV6-1 to TRBJ2-5, with a tentative D call TRBD2 (5 bases). The CDR3 is made up of 13 amino acids. Germline lookup yields CDR1 MNHNS and CDR2 SASEGT. Trimming cost V 8 bases and J 7 bases, with 17 bases left between them. The CDR3 sequence: CASSPERRGTQYF. CDR3 bases: TGTGCCAGCTCCCCCGAGCGGAGAGGGACCCAGTACTTC.

The chain uses TRBV7-8 and TRBJ1-5, with a tentative D call TRBD1 (5 bases). CDR1 and CDR2 from the germline V gene are SGHVS and FQNEAQ. V was clipped by 1 base and J by 10 bases, with 20 bases between them. This CDR3 is built from 16 residues. In DNA, the CDR3 is TGTGCCAGCAGCTTAGAGGCTGTGACAGTTATCAGCCCCCAGCATTTT. Protein: CASSLEAVTVISPQHF.

This clone came up once. This chain joins TRBV5-1 and TRBJ1-2, with TRBD1 as a possible D gene (5 bases). Trimming removed 5 bases at V and 1 base at J, with 18 bases between. Germline CDR1 is SGHRS and CDR2 is YFSETQ. The CDR3 length is 16 residues. The CDR3 bases are TGCGCCAGCAGGCTGGAGTGGGCAGGGATTAACTATGGCTACACCTTC. It is translated as CASRLEWAGINYGYTF.

The CDR3 loop is CASSLTPAVTDTQYF. The DNA for the CDR3 is TGTGCCAGCAGCTTGACCCCAGCGGTCACAGATACGCAGTATTTT. The chain couples TRBV5-4 to TRBJ2-3; a weak D match, TRBD2 (5 bases). The CDR3 contains 15 residues. Germline V gene sequence: CDR1 SGHNT, CDR2 YYREEE (reference sequence). Trimming left V 1 base short and J 2 bases short, with 11 bases between. The variable domain in full, with the rest retrieved from reference TRBV5-4 and TRBJ2-3, is ETGVTQSPTHLIKTRGQQVTLRCSSQSGHNTVSWYQQALGQGPQFIFQYYREEENGRGNFPPRFSGLQFPNYSSELNVNALELDDSALYLCASSLTPAVTDTQYFGPGTRLTVL.

The chain couples TRBV7-2 to TRBJ2-1; the D gene is possibly TRBD2 (6 bases). Trimming took off 6 bases at V and 4 bases at J, with 13 bases between the two ends. Germline-derived CDR1 and CDR2 are SGHTA and FQGNSA. The length of the CDR3 is 14 residues. CDR3 amino acids: CASSRAGRYNEQFF. CDR3 bases: TGTGCCAGCAGTAGAGCGGGCCGGTACAATGAGCAGTTCTTC.

The chain has TRBV7-2 and TRBJ1-3, with no clear D. V was shortened by 3 bases and J by 0 bases, with 6 bases between the two germline ends. CDR1 SGHTA and CDR2 FQGNSA come from the germline V gene. The CDR3 sequence is 14 residues long. The DNA for the CDR3 is TGTGCCAGCAGCTTCAGTAACTCTGGAAACACCATATATTTT. Its protein is CASSFSNSGNTIYF.